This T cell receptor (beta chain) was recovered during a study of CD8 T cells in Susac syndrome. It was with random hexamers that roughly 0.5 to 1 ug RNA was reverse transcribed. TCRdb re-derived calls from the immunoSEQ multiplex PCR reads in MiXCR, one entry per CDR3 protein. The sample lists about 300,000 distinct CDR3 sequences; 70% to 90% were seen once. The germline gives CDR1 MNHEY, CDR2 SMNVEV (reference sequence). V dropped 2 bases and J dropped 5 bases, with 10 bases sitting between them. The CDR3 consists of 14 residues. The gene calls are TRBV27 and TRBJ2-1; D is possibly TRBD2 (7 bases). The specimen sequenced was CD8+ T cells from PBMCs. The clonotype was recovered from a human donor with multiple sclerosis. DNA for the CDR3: TGTGCCAGCAGTTTACAGGGGACTAACAATGAGCAGTTCTTC. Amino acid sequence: CASSLQGTNNEQFF.